Presented here are 5 T cell receptor gamma chains from one specimen sequenced in a study of Vδ1+ human thymocytes. Study-level findings and limits: Highly polyclonal TRG and TRD repertoires with Gaussian CDR3 length distributions appeared in thymus.

RNA was extracted from the cells and then reverse transcribed. Pooled V-gene forward primers with one constant-region reverse primer generated the CDR3 amplicons by multiplex PCR. With CATT, TCRdb re-called clones from the multiplex PCR reads. Of 25,000 to 35,000 gamma-chain clones listed, 20% are singletons. For these TCRs, the target antigens are not known. Material: Vdelta1+ gamma-delta thymocytes from the thymus. The subset is: FACS-sorted CD3+ TCRalphabeta- TCRVdelta1+ TCRVdelta2- thymocytes. These receptors were obtained from a boy in the first two years of life who had congenital heart surgery.

V and J are TRGV9 and TRGJP2. CDR1 and CDR2 from the germline V gene are GITISATS and ISYDGTV (reference sequence). The ends lost 3 bases at V and 6 bases at J; junction bases unmatched: 10. There are 15 residues in the CDR3. The CDR3 sequence is CALWEPQGGDWIKTF. For the CDR3, the DNA is TGTGCCTTGTGGGAGCCCCAGGGGGGTGATTGGATCAAGACGTTT.

This clone was found a few times. The chain uses TRGV5 and TRGJ1 or TRGJ2. The CDR3 loop spans 14 amino acids. From germline, CDR1 is VINAFY and CDR2 YDVSNSKD. V gave up 0 bases and J gave up 5 bases; unmatched junction bases: 7. Here the CDR3 reads CATWDRHTDYKKLF. DNA for the CDR3: TGTGCCACCTGGGACAGGCATACGGATTATAAGAAACTCTTT.

This sequence joins TRGV3 and TRGJ1 or TRGJ2. V lost 0 bases, J lost 4 bases, and 6 bases stayed unmatched. The CDR3 spans 14 residues. Germline CDR1 and CDR2: VTNTFY and YDVSTARD (reference sequence). DNA of the CDR3: TGTGCCACCTGGGACAGGATATACTATTATAAGAAACTCTTT. Translating it yields CATWDRIYYYKKLF.

The chain joins TRGV4 to TRGJ1 or TRGJ2. The germline V gene encodes CDR1 EGSTGY and CDR2 YDSYTSSV. CDR3 size: 10 residues. Trimming at V came to 5 bases and at J to 9 bases, leaving 4 bases not matched to a gene. CDR3 protein: CATWVRKKLF. Here the CDR3 DNA reads TGTGCCACCTGGGTTCGTAAGAAACTCTTT.

The chain uses TRGV9 and TRGJ1 or TRGJ2. With V trimmed by 2 bases and J by 7 bases, 5 bases remained unmatched. The CDR3 totals 12 residues. Germline loops: CDR1 GITISATS, CDR2 ISYDGTV (reference sequence). CDR3 in amino acids: CALWEGKYKKLF. Here the CDR3 DNA reads TGTGCCTTGTGGGAGGGGAAGTATAAGAAACTCTTT.